This T cell receptor beta chain was sequenced during a study of post-analysis software for immune sequencing data. Study conclusions and caveats: Four or five TRBV segments, TRBV5-6, TRBV5-1 and TRBV20-1 among them, were found more frequent in patients than controls.

Every TCR beta cDNA library bore unique molecular identifiers. TCRdb passed the PCR reads through MiXCR, listing each CDR3 protein once. This sample yields a few hundred thousand distinct CDR3 sequences, of which roughly 34% are seen a single time; 6% belongs to the top ten. This CDR3 comprises 16 residues. Germline CDR1 is MGHRA and CDR2 is YSYEKL. V was cut by 0 bases and J by 1 base, with 12 bases left in between. This clonotype has a handful of counts. The antigen is not known. V usage is TRBV4-1 and J usage is TRBJ2-5; a weak D match, TRBD2 (7 bases). Sequencing used blood. The receptor's source is a girl aged 2 to 17 with multiple sclerosis. This CDR3 reads CASSQEGRGLQETQYF. The CDR3 DNA follows: TGCGCCAGCAGCCAAGAGGGGCGGGGGCTCCAAGAGACCCAGTACTTC.